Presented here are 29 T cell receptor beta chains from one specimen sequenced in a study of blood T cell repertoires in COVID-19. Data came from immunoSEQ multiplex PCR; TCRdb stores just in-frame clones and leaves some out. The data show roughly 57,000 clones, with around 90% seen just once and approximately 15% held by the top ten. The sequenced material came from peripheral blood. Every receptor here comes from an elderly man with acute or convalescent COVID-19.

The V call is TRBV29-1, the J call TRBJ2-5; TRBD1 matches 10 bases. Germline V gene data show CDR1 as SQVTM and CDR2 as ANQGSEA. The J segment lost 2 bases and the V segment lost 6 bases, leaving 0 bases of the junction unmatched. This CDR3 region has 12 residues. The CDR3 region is CSVGQGQETQYF. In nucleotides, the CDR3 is TGCAGCGTGGGACAGGGGCAAGAGACCCAGTACTTC.

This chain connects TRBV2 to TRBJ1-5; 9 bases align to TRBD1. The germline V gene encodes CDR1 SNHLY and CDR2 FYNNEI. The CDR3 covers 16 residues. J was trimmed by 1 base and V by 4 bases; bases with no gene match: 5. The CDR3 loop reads CASSGDRVGSNQPQHF. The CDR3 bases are TGTGCCAGCAGTGGGGACAGGGTCGGGAGCAATCAGCCCCAGCATTTT.

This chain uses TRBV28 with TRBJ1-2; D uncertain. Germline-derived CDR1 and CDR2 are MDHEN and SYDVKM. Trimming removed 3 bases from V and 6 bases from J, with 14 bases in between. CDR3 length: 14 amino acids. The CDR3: CASSFVRPGDGYTF. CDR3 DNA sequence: TGTGCCAGCAGTTTTGTCCGCCCCGGGGATGGCTACACCTTC.

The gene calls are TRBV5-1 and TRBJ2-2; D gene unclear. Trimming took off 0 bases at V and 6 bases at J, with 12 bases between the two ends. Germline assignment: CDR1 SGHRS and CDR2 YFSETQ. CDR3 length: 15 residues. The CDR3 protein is CASSLVAFGPGELFF. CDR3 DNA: TGCGCCAGCAGCTTGGTGGCATTTGGGCCCGGGGAGCTGTTTTTT. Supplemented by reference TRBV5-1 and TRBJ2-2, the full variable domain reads KAGVTQTPRYLIKTRGQQVTLSCSPISGHRSVSWYQQTPGQGLQFLFEYFSETQRNKGNFPGRFSGRQFSNSRSEMNVSTLELGDSALYLCASSLVAFGPGELFFGEGSRLTVL.

The CDR3 bases are TGTGCCAGCAGCTTAGAACAGATTGGAAACACCATATATTTT. Translating gives CASSLEQIGNTIYF. The rearrangement links TRBV7-9 to TRBJ1-3, with unresolved D. Looked up from germline, CDR1 is SEHNR and CDR2 is FQNEAQ (reference sequence). V dropped 1 base and J dropped 3 bases, with 7 bases sitting between them. This CDR3 has 14 residues.

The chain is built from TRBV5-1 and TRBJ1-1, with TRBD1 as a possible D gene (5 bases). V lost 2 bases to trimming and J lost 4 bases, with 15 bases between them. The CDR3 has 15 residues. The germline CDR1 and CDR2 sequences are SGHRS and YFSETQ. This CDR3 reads CASSLTRLGATEAFF. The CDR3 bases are TGCGCCAGCAGCTTAACACGACTAGGGGCCACTGAAGCTTTCTTT.

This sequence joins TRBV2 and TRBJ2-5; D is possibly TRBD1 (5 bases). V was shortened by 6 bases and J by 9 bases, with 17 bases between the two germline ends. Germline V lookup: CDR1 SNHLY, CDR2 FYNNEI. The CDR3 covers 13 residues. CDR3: CASSQGLVGAQYF. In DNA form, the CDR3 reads TGTGCCAGCAGCCAGGGCCTCGTAGGGGCCCAGTACTTC.

Here the CDR3 reads CASSKTGELETQYF. The CDR3 nucleotides read TGTGCCAGCAGCAAGACAGGGGAGCTGGAGACCCAGTACTTC. The chain combines TRBV21-1 with TRBJ2-5; TRBD1, the table's D call, was not compared with the DNA. TRBV21-1 is tagged as a pseudogene. The length of the CDR3 is 14 residues.

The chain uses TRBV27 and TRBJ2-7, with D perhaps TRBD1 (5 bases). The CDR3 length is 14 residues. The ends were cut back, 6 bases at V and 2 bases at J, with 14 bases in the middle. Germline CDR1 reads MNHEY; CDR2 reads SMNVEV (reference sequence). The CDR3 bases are TGTGCCAGCAGCCCCTCGACAGCGACCTACGAGCAGTACTTC. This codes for CASSPSTATYEQYF.

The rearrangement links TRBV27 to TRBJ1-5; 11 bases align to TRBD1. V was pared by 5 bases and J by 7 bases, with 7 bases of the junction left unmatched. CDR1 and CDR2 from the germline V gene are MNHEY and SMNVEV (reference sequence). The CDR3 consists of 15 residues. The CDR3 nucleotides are TGTGCCAGCAGTCCAGGACAGGGGGCTTGGCAGCCCCAGCATTTT. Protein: CASSPGQGAWQPQHF.

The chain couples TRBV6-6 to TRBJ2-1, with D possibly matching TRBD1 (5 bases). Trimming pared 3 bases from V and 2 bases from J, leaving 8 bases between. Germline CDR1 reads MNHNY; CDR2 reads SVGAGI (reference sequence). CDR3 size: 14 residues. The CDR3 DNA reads TGTGCCAGCAGTTATCCCAGGGCCTACAATGAGCAGTTCTTC. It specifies CASSYPRAYNEQFF.

CDR3 bases: TGTGCCACCAGTGATGCGACAGGGGAAAGCCTCTACAATGAGCAGTTCTTC. It encodes CATSDATGESLYNEQFF. The rearrangement links TRBV24-1 to TRBJ2-1, with 8 bases lining up with TRBD1. Unmatched junction bases numbered 9, after V lost 3 bases and J lost 3 bases. In germline, CDR1 is KGHDR, CDR2 SFDVKD. The CDR3 has 17 amino acids.

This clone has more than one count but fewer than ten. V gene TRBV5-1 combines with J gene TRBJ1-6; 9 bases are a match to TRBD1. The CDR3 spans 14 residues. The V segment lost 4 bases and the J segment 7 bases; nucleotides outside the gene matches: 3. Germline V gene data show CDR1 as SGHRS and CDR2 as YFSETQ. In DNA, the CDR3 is TGCGCCAGCAGCGCGGGGACAGGGAATTCACCCCTCCACTTT. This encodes CASSAGTGNSPLHF. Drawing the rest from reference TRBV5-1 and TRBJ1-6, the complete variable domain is KAGVTQTPRYLIKTRGQQVTLSCSPISGHRSVSWYQQTPGQGLQFLFEYFSETQRNKGNFPGRFSGRQFSNSRSEMNVSTLELGDSALYLCASSAGTGNSPLHFGNGTRLTVT.

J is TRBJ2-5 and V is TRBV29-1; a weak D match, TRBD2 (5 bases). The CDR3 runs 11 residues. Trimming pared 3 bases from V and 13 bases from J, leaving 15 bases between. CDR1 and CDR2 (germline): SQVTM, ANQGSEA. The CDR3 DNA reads TGCAGCGTTGAGGAAGAGGGAAAGCGGTACTTC. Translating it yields CSVEEEGKRYF.

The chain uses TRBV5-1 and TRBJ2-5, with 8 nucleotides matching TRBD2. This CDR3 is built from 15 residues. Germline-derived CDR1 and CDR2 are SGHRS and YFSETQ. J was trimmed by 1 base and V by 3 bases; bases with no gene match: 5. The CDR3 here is CASSSSGGFQETQYF. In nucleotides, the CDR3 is TGCGCCAGCAGCTCCAGCGGGGGTTTCCAAGAGACCCAGTACTTC.

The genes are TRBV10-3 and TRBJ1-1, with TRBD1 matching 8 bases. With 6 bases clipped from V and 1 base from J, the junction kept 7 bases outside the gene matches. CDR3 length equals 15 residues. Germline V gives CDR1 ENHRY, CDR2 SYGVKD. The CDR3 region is CAIREPQGENTEAFF. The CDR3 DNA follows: TGTGCCATCAGGGAACCACAGGGGGAGAACACTGAAGCTTTCTTT.

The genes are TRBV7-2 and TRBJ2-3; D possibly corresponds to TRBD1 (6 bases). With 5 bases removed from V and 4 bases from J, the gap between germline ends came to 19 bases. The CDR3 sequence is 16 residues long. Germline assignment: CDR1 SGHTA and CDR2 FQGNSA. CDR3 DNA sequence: TGTGCCAGCAGCCCTGACAGGCCCCACACGTCAGATACGCAGTATTTT. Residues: CASSPDRPHTSDTQYF.

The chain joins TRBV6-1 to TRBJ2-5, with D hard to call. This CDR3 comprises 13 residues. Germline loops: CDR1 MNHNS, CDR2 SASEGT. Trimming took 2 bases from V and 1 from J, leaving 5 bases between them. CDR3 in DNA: TGTGCCAGCAGTGAATACATCCAAGAGACCCAGTACTTC. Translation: CASSEYIQETQYF.

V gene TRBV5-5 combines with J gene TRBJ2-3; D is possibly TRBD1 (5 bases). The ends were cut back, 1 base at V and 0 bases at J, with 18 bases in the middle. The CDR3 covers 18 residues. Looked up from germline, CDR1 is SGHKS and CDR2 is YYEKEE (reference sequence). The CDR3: CASSLNGYQTGSTDTQYF. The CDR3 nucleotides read TGTGCCAGCAGCTTGAATGGGTATCAAACAGGAAGCACAGATACGCAGTATTTT.

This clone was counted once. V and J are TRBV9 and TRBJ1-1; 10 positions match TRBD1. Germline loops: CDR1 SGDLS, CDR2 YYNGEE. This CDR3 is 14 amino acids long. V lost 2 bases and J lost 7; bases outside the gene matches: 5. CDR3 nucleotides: TGTGCCAGCAGCGTCGACAGGGGGCTTGGTGAAGCTTTCTTT. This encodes CASSVDRGLGEAFF.

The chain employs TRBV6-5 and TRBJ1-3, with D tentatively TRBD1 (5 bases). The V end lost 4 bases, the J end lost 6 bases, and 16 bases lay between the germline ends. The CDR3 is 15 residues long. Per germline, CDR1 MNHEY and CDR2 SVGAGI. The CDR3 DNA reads TGTGCCAGCAGTTTGACGGGCCAGGGTAAAAACACCATATATTTT. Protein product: CASSLTGQGKNTIYF.

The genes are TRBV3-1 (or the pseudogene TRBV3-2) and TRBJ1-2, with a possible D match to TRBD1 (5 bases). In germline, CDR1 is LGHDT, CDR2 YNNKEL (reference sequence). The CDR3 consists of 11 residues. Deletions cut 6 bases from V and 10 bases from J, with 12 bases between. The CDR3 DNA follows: TGTGCCAGCAGACGGGACTTAGACTACACCTTC. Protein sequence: CASRRDLDYTF.

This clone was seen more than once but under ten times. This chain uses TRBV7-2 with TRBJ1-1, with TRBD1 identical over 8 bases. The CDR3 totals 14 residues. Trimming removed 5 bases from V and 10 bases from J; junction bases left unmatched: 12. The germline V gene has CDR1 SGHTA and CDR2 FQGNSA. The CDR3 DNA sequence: TGTGCCAGCAGCCCGGACAGGGTAATGAAAGGAGCTTTCTTT. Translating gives CASSPDRVMKGAFF.

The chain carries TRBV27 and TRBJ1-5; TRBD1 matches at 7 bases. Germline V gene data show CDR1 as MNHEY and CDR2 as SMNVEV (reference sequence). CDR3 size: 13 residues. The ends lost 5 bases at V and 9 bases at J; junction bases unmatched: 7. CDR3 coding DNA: TGTGCCAGCAGTGGGGACAGACTCGCGCCCCAGCATTTT. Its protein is CASSGDRLAPQHF.

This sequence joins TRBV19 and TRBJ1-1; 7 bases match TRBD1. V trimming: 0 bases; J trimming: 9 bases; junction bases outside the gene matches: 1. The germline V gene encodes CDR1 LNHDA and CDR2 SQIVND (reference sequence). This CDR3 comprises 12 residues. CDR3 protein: CASSIEGQKAFF. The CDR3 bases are TGTGCCAGTAGTATAGAGGGACAGAAAGCTTTCTTT.

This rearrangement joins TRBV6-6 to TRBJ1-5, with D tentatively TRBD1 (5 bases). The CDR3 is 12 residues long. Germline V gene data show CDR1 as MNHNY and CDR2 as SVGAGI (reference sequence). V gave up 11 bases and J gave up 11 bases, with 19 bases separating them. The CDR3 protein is CAGGEDFRTQHF. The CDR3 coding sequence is TGTGCCGGGGGGGAGGATTTTCGGACCCAGCATTTT.

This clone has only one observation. The CDR3 loop is CASSSTPQRNEKLFF. The CDR3 DNA is TGTGCCAGCAGCTCAACACCCCAACGTAATGAAAAACTGTTTTTT. The chain recombines TRBV7-2 with TRBJ1-4; D gene uncertain. Trimming took off 4 bases at V and 4 bases at J, with 13 bases between the two ends. This CDR3 region has 15 residues. Per the germline V gene, CDR1 is SGHTA and CDR2 is FQGNSA.

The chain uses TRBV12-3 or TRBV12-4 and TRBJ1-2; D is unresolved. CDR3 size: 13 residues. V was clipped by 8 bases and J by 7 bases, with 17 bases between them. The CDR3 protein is CASGPQLLSGYTF. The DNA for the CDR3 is TGTGCCAGCGGGCCGCAACTCTTAAGTGGCTACACCTTC.

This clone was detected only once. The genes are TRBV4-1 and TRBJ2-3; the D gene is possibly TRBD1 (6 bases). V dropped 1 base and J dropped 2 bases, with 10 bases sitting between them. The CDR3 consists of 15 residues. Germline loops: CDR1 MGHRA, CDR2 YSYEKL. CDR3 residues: CASSQVDRFTDTQYF. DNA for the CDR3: TGCGCCAGCAGCCAAGTCGACAGGTTCACAGATACGCAGTATTTT.